Below are 5 T cell receptor beta chains sequenced from a single sample in a study of regulatory T cells in long-lasting Graves disease. Relying on iRepertoire HTBI primers and Arm-PCR of CDR3 regions, the team built TCR beta libraries. One entry per CDR3 protein results from TCRdb running MiXCR on the multiplex PCR reads. The table includes about 320,000 distinct CDR3 sequences, 15% to 20% detected once. Time point in this sample: newly diagnosed GD, antithyroid drugs for less than 3 months. Generation of the TCR library employed RNA extracted from PBMCs. Here the sequenced sample was peripheral blood mononuclear cells (PBMCs), taken at new diagnosis, from a patient treated with antithyroid drugs. The receptor set was obtained from a female donor with Graves disease.

This clonotype was seen at least ten times. This chain uses TRBV28 with TRBJ1-5, with TRBD1 matching 7 bases. This CDR3 is 17 amino acids long. CDR1 MDHEN and CDR2 SYDVKM come from the germline V gene. V shed 6 bases and J 0 bases; nucleotides not matched to a gene: 11. The CDR3 sequence: CASRPGQSIYSNQPQHF. DNA of the CDR3: TGTGCCAGCAGGCCGGGACAGAGCATCTATAGCAATCAGCCCCAGCATTTT.

This clonotype has at least ten counts. V gene TRBV10-3 combines with J gene TRBJ1-2; unclear D gene. The germline V and J ends were trimmed by 0 bases and 10 bases, with 9 bases remaining between them. The germline V gene encodes CDR1 ENHRY and CDR2 SYGVKD. The CDR3 spans 12 residues. The CDR3 sequence: CAISESRFNYTF. The DNA for the CDR3 is TGTGCCATCAGTGAGTCGAGGTTTAACTACACCTTC.

This clonotype has ten or more counts. This sequence joins TRBV12-5 and TRBJ2-7, with 9 bases lining up with TRBD1. Germline-derived CDR1 and CDR2 are LGHNT and FRNRAP. V shed 3 bases and J 1 base; nucleotides not matched to a gene: 10. The CDR3 covers 17 residues. The CDR3 here is CASGFRVLGQGSYEQYF. The CDR3 nucleotides are TGTGCTAGTGGTTTCCGTGTTCTCGGACAGGGGTCCTACGAGCAGTACTTC.

This clonotype was counted ten times or more. Here the CDR3 reads CASSEVWNTEAFF. The CDR3, as DNA: TGTGCCAGCAGTGAAGTGTGGAACACTGAAGCTTTCTTT. The chain uses TRBV6-1 and TRBJ1-1, with D hard to call. Germline V gives CDR1 MNHNS, CDR2 SASEGT. The CDR3 is made up of 13 amino acids. The ends were cut back, 1 base at V and 1 base at J, with 4 bases in the middle.

This clonotype has at least ten counts. The rearrangement joins TRBV12-3 or TRBV12-4 to TRBJ2-7; D not resolved. The germline V and J ends were trimmed by 6 bases and 3 bases, with 9 bases remaining between them. CDR3 size: 12 residues. The CDR3 bases are TGTGCCAGCAGCTTGAGGAGCTACGAGCAGTACTTC. This sequence encodes CASSLRSYEQYF.